The entry below describes one T cell receptor beta chain. This entry belongs to a study of blood T cell repertoires in COVID-19. Study at large: Both acute and convalescent COVID-19 samples were obtained from the United States, Italy and Spain.

This table comes from immunoSEQ multiplex PCR, and its TCRdb copy is limited to in-frame clones, with some not included. The sample lists 200,000 to 300,000 clones, 84% seen once, with approximately 1.4% in the top ten. Germline CDR1 is SNHLY and CDR2 is FYNNEI. The CDR3 loop spans 12 amino acids. V lost 4 bases and J lost 1, with 3 bases in between. The V call is TRBV2, the J call TRBJ2-3; D is ambiguous. Sequenced input: peripheral blood. The receptor comes from a middle-aged woman who had recovered from COVID-19. The chain's CDR3 is CASSAGTDTQYF. The CDR3 nucleotides are TGTGCCAGCAGTGCCGGCACAGATACGCAGTATTTT.